One sample yielded the 14 T cell receptor beta chains listed below, sequenced in a study of T cells in Graves' hyperthyroidism and ophthalmopathy. From RNA transcripts, TCR beta CDR3 regions were amplified. The TCR CDR3 first-round RT-PCR relied on the HTBI primer set. TCRdb used MiXCR to reprocess the multiplex PCR reads, holding one entry per CDR3 protein. Altogether under 200,000 distinct CDR3 sequences are present, about 9% being singletons, with the ten largest covering approximately 20%. Sequencing input: blood. These receptors were collected from a woman aged 18-29 years with Graves' hyperthyroidism that later progressed to Graves' ophthalmopathy.

In its sample, this clonotype was seen many times. V gene TRBV2 combines with J gene TRBJ2-4, with D possibly TRBD2 on 5 matching bases. The germline V gene encodes CDR1 SNHLY and CDR2 FYNNEI. V was pared by 3 bases and J by 6 bases, with 12 bases between. The CDR3 has 14 residues. CDR3: CASSEGTGLNIQYF. CDR3 coding DNA: TGTGCCAGCAGTGAGGGAACGGGGTTAAACATTCAGTACTTC.

The J gene is TRBJ1-1, the V gene TRBV20-1, with TRBD1 identical over 7 bases. V lost 3 bases, J lost 3 bases, and 4 bases stayed unmatched. The germline V gene has CDR1 DFQATT and CDR2 SNEGSKA (reference sequence). The CDR3 consists of 13 residues. Here the CDR3 reads CSASEQGDTEAFF. In DNA, the CDR3 is TGCAGTGCTAGTGAGCAGGGGGACACTGAAGCTTTCTTT.

This clonotype was detected ten times or more. CDR3 DNA: TGTGCCAGCCAGATCGGGGAGCGGATCACTGAAGCTTTCTTT. It codes for CASQIGERITEAFF. The chain recombines TRBV2 with TRBJ1-1; D is undetermined. Germline CDR1 reads SNHLY; CDR2 reads FYNNEI. This CDR3 contains 14 residues. Trimming cost V 8 bases and J 4 bases, with 17 bases left between them.

This chain uses TRBV18 with TRBJ1-6, with D tentatively TRBD1 (5 bases). The length of the CDR3 is 14 residues. Between the trimmed V and J ends, which lost 2 bases and 10 bases, there was a span of 12 bases. Germline loops: CDR1 KGHSH, CDR2 LQKENI. In DNA form, the CDR3 reads TGTGCCAGCTCACCAAGAGGGGAGCAGTCACCCCTCCACTTT. This gives the protein CASSPRGEQSPLHF.

About this clonotype itself: A read error may explain this, as a much larger clone is one base away. The chain has TRBV30 and TRBJ1-5, with 7 positions matching TRBD1. Germline V gene lookup returns CDR1 GTSNPN and CDR2 SVGIG (reference sequence). The CDR3 is 15 amino acids. V shed 2 bases, J shed 0 bases, and the junction held 4 bases outside the gene matches. CDR3 nucleotides: TGTGCCTGGAGTACAGGGGCCTATAGCAATCAGCCCCAGCATTTT. Its protein product is CAWSTGAYSNQPQHF.

The chain couples TRBV20-1 to TRBJ1-4, with a possible D match to TRBD1 (6 bases). Trimming shortened V by 6 bases and J by 6 bases, and 14 bases separated the two germline ends. The germline V gene has CDR1 DFQATT and CDR2 SNEGSKA (reference sequence). The CDR3 length is 13 residues. The CDR3 sequence is CSAPNRDDEKLFF. CDR3 sequence (DNA): TGCAGTGCCCCGAACAGGGATGATGAAAAACTGTTTTTT.

The chain carries TRBV18 and TRBJ1-2; D is possibly TRBD1 (6 bases). Trimming pared 1 base from V and 8 bases from J, leaving 8 bases between. CDR3 length: 12 residues. Germline V gives CDR1 KGHSH, CDR2 LQKENI. The CDR3 here is CASSPRGAGYTF. CDR3 nucleotide sequence: TGTGCCAGCTCACCACGGGGGGCCGGCTACACCTTC.

The sample holds many counts of this clonotype. The genes are TRBV28 and TRBJ2-1, with TRBD1 matching over 9 bases. V shed 6 bases, J shed 7 bases, and the junction held 10 bases outside the gene matches. Per germline, CDR1 MDHEN and CDR2 SYDVKM. This CDR3 has 15 amino acids. The CDR3 DNA sequence: TGTGCCAGCAGCCGGGTTGGTGGACAGGGGAATGAGCAGTTCTTC. It translates to CASSRVGGQGNEQFF.

In its sample, this clonotype was seen many times. This chain links TRBV18 with TRBJ1-1; D is ambiguous. The CDR3 length is 12 residues. The germline CDR1 and CDR2 sequences are KGHSH and LQKENI. V lost 0 bases and J 2 bases, leaving 1 base between the germline ends. In DNA form, the CDR3 reads TGTGCCAGCTCACCACCTAACACTGAAGCTTTCTTT. Translated, it gives CASSPPNTEAFF.

This clonotype has a count of ten or more. The chain links TRBV24-1 to TRBJ2-7, with D hard to call. Germline loops: CDR1 KGHDR, CDR2 SFDVKD. V was clipped by 2 bases and J by 2 bases, with 9 bases between them. The CDR3 has 14 residues. The CDR3, as DNA: TGTGCCACCAGTGATTCCAAGGATCCCTACGAGCAGTACTTC. It specifies CATSDSKDPYEQYF.

This clonotype was seen only a few times. The CDR3 is CASSRAGYGYTF. CDR3 coding DNA: TGTGCCAGTAGTAGGGCGGGATATGGCTACACCTTC. The chain carries TRBV19 and TRBJ1-2; D is unclear. The length of the CDR3 is 12 residues. The ends were cut back, 4 bases at V and 5 bases at J, with 8 bases in the middle. Germline lookup yields CDR1 LNHDA and CDR2 SQIVND (reference sequence).

This clonotype was seen many times. V is TRBV7-8 and J is TRBJ2-5; TRBD1 agrees at 9 bases. Unmatched junction bases numbered 11, after V lost 7 bases and J lost 5 bases. The CDR3 runs to 15 residues. Per the germline V gene, CDR1 is SGHVS and CDR2 is FQNEAQ. The DNA for the CDR3 is TGTGCCAGCACCAAGGACAGGGGCGAATCGGAGACCCAGTACTTC. Translation: CASTKDRGESETQYF.

V and J are TRBV20-1 and TRBJ2-7, with 8 bases identical to TRBD1. The length of the CDR3 is 15 residues. The J segment lost 0 bases and the V segment lost 1 base, leaving 5 bases of the junction unmatched. Germline CDR1 is DFQATT and CDR2 is SNEGSKA (reference sequence). This chain's CDR3 is CSARARDRSSYEQYF. The CDR3 bases are TGCAGTGCTAGAGCTAGGGACAGGAGCTCCTACGAGCAGTACTTC.

The rearrangement links TRBV29-1 to TRBJ1-1, with 7 nucleotides matching TRBD1. The germline CDR1 and CDR2 sequences are SQVTM and ANQGSEA. The CDR3 has 14 amino acids. Losses at the gene ends were 5 bases for V and 5 bases for J; bases not matched to a gene: 11. CDR3 amino acids: CSVIRGQSKTEAFF. DNA of the CDR3: TGCAGCGTTATTCGGGGACAGTCAAAGACTGAAGCTTTCTTT. The complete variable domain, with remaining parts taken from reference TRBV29-1 and TRBJ1-1, reads SAVISQKPSRDICQRGTSLTIQCQVDSQVTMMFWYRQQPGQSLTLIATANQGSEATYESGFVIDKFPISRPNLTFSTLTVSNMSPEDSSIYLCSVIRGQSKTEAFFGQGTRLTVV.